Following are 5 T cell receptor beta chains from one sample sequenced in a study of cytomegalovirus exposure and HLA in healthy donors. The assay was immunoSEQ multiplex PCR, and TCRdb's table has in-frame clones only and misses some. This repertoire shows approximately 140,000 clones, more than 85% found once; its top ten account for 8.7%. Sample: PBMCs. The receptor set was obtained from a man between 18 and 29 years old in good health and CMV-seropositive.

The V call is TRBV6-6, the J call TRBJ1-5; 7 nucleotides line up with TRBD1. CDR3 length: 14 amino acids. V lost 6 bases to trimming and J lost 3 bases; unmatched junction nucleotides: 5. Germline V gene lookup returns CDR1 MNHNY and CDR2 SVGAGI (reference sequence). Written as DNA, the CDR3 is TGTGCCAGCAGGCAGGGGGTTACCAATCAGCCCCAGCATTTT. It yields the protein CASRQGVTNQPQHF.

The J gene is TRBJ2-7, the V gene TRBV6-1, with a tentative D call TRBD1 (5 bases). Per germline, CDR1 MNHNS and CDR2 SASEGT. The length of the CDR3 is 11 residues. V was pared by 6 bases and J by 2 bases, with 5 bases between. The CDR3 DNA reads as TGTGCCAGCAGACAGGCCTACGAGCAGTACTTC. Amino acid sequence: CASRQAYEQYF.

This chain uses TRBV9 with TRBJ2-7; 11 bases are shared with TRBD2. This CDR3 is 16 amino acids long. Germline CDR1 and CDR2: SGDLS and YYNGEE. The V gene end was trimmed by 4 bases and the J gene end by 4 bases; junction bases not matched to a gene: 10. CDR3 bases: TGTGCCAGCAGCTCCCGGGGGGCTAGCGGGAGGTACGAGCAGTACTTC. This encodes CASSSRGASGRYEQYF.

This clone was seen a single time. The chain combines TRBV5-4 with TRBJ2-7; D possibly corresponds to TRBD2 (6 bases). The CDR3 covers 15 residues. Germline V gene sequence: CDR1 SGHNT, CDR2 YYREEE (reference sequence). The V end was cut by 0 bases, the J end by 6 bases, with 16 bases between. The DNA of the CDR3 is TGTGCCAGCAGCTTGGGGGGTAGTCAGGGAGGCGAGCAGTACTTC. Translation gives CASSLGGSQGGEQYF.

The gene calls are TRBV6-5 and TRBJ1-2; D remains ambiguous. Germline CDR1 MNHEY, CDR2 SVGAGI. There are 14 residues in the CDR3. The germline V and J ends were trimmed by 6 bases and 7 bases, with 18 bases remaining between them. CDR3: CASRARHPGGGYTF. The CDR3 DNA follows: TGTGCCAGCAGGGCGCGACACCCCGGAGGTGGCTACACCTTC.